This entry lists 13 T cell receptor beta chains sequenced from one sample in a study of T cells in Graves' hyperthyroidism and ophthalmopathy. RNA transcripts provided the source from which TCR beta CDR3 regions were amplified. TCR CDR3 underwent first-round RT-PCR with the HTBI primer set. TCRdb called the multiplex PCR reads again in MiXCR, with one record for every CDR3 protein. The sample has roughly 550,000 distinct CDR3 sequences; approximately 16% are singletons. The sequenced material came from blood. The receptors originated from a woman aged 25 to 39 with Graves' ophthalmopathy.

A remark on this clonotype: This may arise from a read error, as a much more abundant clone is one base away. This chain uses TRBV6-1 with TRBJ2-1; 12 nucleotides line up with TRBD2. The CDR3 is made up of 17 amino acids. Per the germline V gene, CDR1 is MNHNS and CDR2 is SASEGT. The CDR3 DNA sequence: TGTGCCAGCAGCACCACCCGGACTAGCGGGGCCTACAGTGAGCAGTTCTTC. Protein product: CASSTTRTSGAYSEQFF.

The CDR3, as DNA: TGTGCCAGTAGTCCCCACGCAATCCGGGACAGGGGGCGGTATGCCTACAATGAGCAGTTCTTC. It specifies CASSPHAIRDRGRYAYNEQFF. V is TRBV19 and J is TRBJ2-1, with 12 bases matching TRBD1. This CDR3 spans 21 amino acids. The V gene's germline CDR1 is LNHDA and CDR2 SQIVND (reference sequence). The trim removed 5 bases at V and 2 bases at J, leaving 19 bases unmatched.

The chain joins TRBV5-8 to TRBJ2-1; weak D call: TRBD1 (6 bases). V lost 3 bases and J lost 8, with 15 bases in between. There are 14 residues in the CDR3. Per the germline V gene, CDR1 is SGHTS and CDR2 is YDEGEE. The CDR3 DNA follows: TGTGCCAGCAGCTCCCCAGGGGTGGGTTATGAGCAGTTCTTC. Its protein is CASSSPGVGYEQFF. The entire variable domain, with the rest obtained from reference TRBV5-8 and TRBJ2-1, is as follows: EAGVTQSPTHLIKTRGQQATLRCSPISGHTSVYWYQQALGLGLQFLLWYDEGEERNRGNFPPRFSGRQFPNYSSELNVNALELEDSALYLCASSSPGVGYEQFFGPGTRLTVL.

Details on this clonotype: Compared with germline, one end of the junction differs, possibly owing to a read error. The rearrangement uses TRBV7-9 and TRBJ2-7; TRBD2 matches 13 bases. There are 19 residues in the CDR3. Germline CDR1 reads SEHNR; CDR2 reads FQNEAQ (reference sequence). The CDR3 is CASSLELAGGPARVQSRFF. Written as DNA, the CDR3 is TGTGCCAGCAGCTTAGAACTAGCGGGAGGGCCCGCCCGAGTACAATCCAGGTTTTTC.

Comments on this clonotype: An end of the junction differs from the germline gene, which may be a read error. The gene calls are TRBV11-2 and TRBJ1-3, with D uncertain. The CDR3 is 16 residues long. In germline, CDR1 is SGHAT, CDR2 FQNNGV. The CDR3 DNA is TGTGCCAGCAGCTTAGCTGTCCGGGCCTCTGGAGACACCATATATTTT. This encodes CASSLAVRASGDTIYF.

This clonotype was detected ten times or more. The rearrangement uses TRBV20-1 and TRBJ2-5; a weak D match, TRBD2 (7 bases). Germline loops: CDR1 DFQATT, CDR2 SNEGSKA (reference sequence). The CDR3 contains 14 residues. The ends were cut back, 3 bases at V and 2 bases at J, with 13 bases in the middle. CDR3 sequence reads: CSAREGGGQETQYF. In DNA form, the CDR3 reads TGCAGTGCTAGGGAGGGAGGGGGGCAAGAGACCCAGTACTTC.

The chain links TRBV20-1 to TRBJ2-7, with a possible D match to TRBD1 (5 bases). Trimming took 6 bases from V and 3 from J, leaving 15 bases between them. The germline gives CDR1 DFQATT, CDR2 SNEGSKA (reference sequence). The CDR3 spans 13 residues. CDR3: CSASKGHLYEQYF. The CDR3 DNA reads TGCAGTGCGTCTAAAGGACACCTCTACGAGCAGTACTTC.

This clonotype was detected ten times or more. The CDR3 DNA sequence: TGTGCCAGCAGCCCAGGGGCCAACGTCCTGACTTTC. Encoded protein: CASSPGANVLTF. V usage is TRBV3-1 and J usage is TRBJ2-6; D ambiguous. CDR1 and CDR2 from the germline V gene are LGHDT and YNNKEL (reference sequence). Trimming removed 4 bases from V and 4 bases from J, with 2 bases in between. The CDR3 extends over 12 amino acids. The full variable domain, completed using reference TRBV3-1 and TRBJ2-6, is DTAVSQTPKYLVTQMGNDKSIKCEQNLGHDTMYWYKQDSKKFLKIMFSYNNKELIINETVPNRFSPKSPDKAHLNLHINSLELGDSAVYFCASSPGANVLTFGAGSRLTVL.

The chain is built from TRBV19 and TRBJ2-2; no definite D call. The CDR3 runs to 13 residues. Trimming left V 1 base short and J 6 bases short, with 6 bases between. Germline V lookup: CDR1 LNHDA, CDR2 SQIVND (reference sequence). CDR3 region: CASSIVASGELFF. CDR3 nucleotide sequence: TGTGCCAGTAGTATAGTGGCGTCCGGGGAGCTGTTTTTT. Combining the CDR3 with reference TRBV19 and TRBJ2-2 gives the whole variable domain DGGITQSPKYLFRKEGQNVTLSCEQNLNHDAMYWYRQDPGQGLRLIYYSQIVNDFQKGDIAEGYSVSREKKESFPLTVTSAQKNPTAFYLCASSIVASGELFFGEGSRLTVL.

This clonotype was found many times. This chain uses TRBV28 with TRBJ1-5; 7 bases fit TRBD1. The CDR3 spans 17 residues. V shed 2 bases and J 1 base; nucleotides not matched to a gene: 8. The germline gives CDR1 MDHEN, CDR2 SYDVKM. CDR3 region: CASSLETGLASNQPQHF. The CDR3 DNA sequence: TGTGCCAGCAGTTTAGAGACAGGGCTGGCCAGCAATCAGCCCCAGCATTTT.

The V call is TRBV6-1, the J call TRBJ2-3; 7 positions match TRBD2. V lost 9 bases and J lost 9; bases outside the gene matches: 6. Germline V lookup: CDR1 MNHNS, CDR2 SASEGT. The CDR3 contains 11 residues. This CDR3 reads CASLGGGTQYF. Here the CDR3 DNA reads TGTGCCAGTTTGGGGGGGGGAACGCAGTATTTT.

The sample holds a few counts of this clonotype. V gene TRBV6-1 combines with J gene TRBJ2-2; perhaps TRBD1 as D (5 bases). Germline V gives CDR1 MNHNS, CDR2 SASEGT. Trimming stripped 10 bases from V and 2 bases from J, with 23 bases between. The CDR3 consists of 17 residues. CDR3 DNA: TGTGCCACCTCCCCACACAGGACCGCACGTAACACCGGGGAGCTGTTTTTT. The encoded protein is CATSPHRTARNTGELFF.

Only a few counts were recorded for this clonotype. CDR3 amino acids: CAISESWGRPAFF. CDR3 coding DNA: TGTGCCATCAGTGAGTCTTGGGGCAGACCAGCTTTCTTT. The V gene is TRBV10-3, the J gene TRBJ1-1, with D perhaps matching TRBD1 (5 bases). Per the germline V gene, CDR1 is ENHRY and CDR2 is SYGVKD. The V gene lost 0 bases and the J gene lost 10 bases, with 12 bases spanning the gap. The CDR3 sequence is 13 residues long.